Below, 17 T cell receptor beta chains from the same sample are listed, as sequenced in a study of control samples from healthy donors and cancer patients. Data came from immunoSEQ multiplex PCR; TCRdb stores just in-frame clones and leaves some out. The profile shows under 90,000 clones, 85% to 95% of them singletons. The material sequenced was blood. The receptors shown here come from a woman aged 60 to 75 in good health.

The V and J genes are TRBV9 and TRBJ1-1; the D gene is possibly TRBD1 (5 bases). V shed 3 bases and J shed 5 bases, with 14 bases lying between them. Germline CDR1 and CDR2: SGDLS and YYNGEE. The CDR3 runs to 14 residues. CDR3 amino acids: CASSAMTVGTEAFF. The CDR3 DNA reads TGTGCCAGCAGCGCGATGACAGTGGGGACTGAAGCTTTCTTT.

The table lists this clone with a count of one. This chain connects TRBV16 to TRBJ1-1; D gene ambiguous. The CDR3 contains 13 residues. Germline lookup yields CDR1 KGHSY and CDR2 FQNENV. Trimming shortened V by 0 bases and J by 1 base, and 3 bases separated the two germline ends. The CDR3 DNA reads TGTGCCAGCAGCCAATCGACGAACACTGAAGCTTTCTTT. Translation gives CASSQSTNTEAFF.

This clone has only one observation. This sequence joins TRBV20-1 and TRBJ2-7, with 10 bases identical to TRBD1. The CDR3 contains 15 residues. Germline CDR1 reads DFQATT; CDR2 reads SNEGSKA (reference sequence). After removal of 3 bases from V and 5 bases from J, the junction contained 10 bases not matched to a gene. The CDR3 region has the DNA TGCAGTGCTAGTCTTCGGGACAGGGGAGCCCACGAGCAGTACTTC. Its translation: CSASLRDRGAHEQYF.

The rearrangement links TRBV3-1 (or the pseudogene TRBV3-2) to TRBJ1-3; no firm D call. The V gene lost 6 bases and the J gene lost 0 bases, with 6 bases spanning the gap. CDR3 size: 13 residues. Germline values: CDR1 LGHDT, CDR2 YNNKEL (reference sequence). CDR3: CASRASSGNTIYF. CDR3 sequence (DNA): TGTGCCAGCAGAGCCTCCTCTGGAAACACCATATATTTT.

This chain uses TRBV7-9 with TRBJ2-7; 8 nucleotides line up with TRBD2. J gave up 7 bases and V 2 bases, and 7 bases lay outside the gene matches. The CDR3 runs 14 residues. From germline, CDR1 is SEHNR and CDR2 FQNEAQ (reference sequence). Here the CDR3 reads CASSLLAGRGEQYF. DNA for the CDR3: TGTGCCAGCAGCTTACTAGCGGGCCGGGGGGAGCAGTACTTC.

This clone was counted only a few times. The rearrangement uses TRBV10-1 and TRBJ1-2, with TRBD1 as a possible D gene (5 bases). The CDR3 extends over 13 amino acids. The V gene lost 4 bases and the J gene lost 3 bases, with 9 bases spanning the gap. Germline V CDR1 and CDR2: WNHNN, SYGVQD (reference sequence). The CDR3, as DNA: TGCGCCAGCAGTGCATGGGGCGACTATGGCTACACCTTC. Protein sequence: CASSAWGDYGYTF.

J is TRBJ1-1 and V is TRBV7-2, with 9 bases that match TRBD1. The V segment lost 2 bases and the J segment 8 bases; nucleotides outside the gene matches: 3. The CDR3 consists of 13 residues. Germline CDR1 and CDR2: SGHTA and FQGNSA. CDR3 in DNA: TGTGCCAGCAGCTTACTACAGGGGGCAGAAGCTTTCTTT. It specifies CASSLLQGAEAFF.

The rearrangement joins TRBV6-6 to TRBJ1-4; no clear D. Germline assignment: CDR1 MNHNY and CDR2 SVGAGI (reference sequence). The CDR3 spans 14 residues. With 8 bases removed from V and 0 bases from J, the gap between germline ends came to 10 bases. The CDR3 region is CASLGRTTNEKLFF. The DNA for the CDR3 is TGTGCCAGCTTGGGGAGGACAACTAATGAAAAACTGTTTTTT.

The rearrangement links TRBV24-1 to TRBJ1-1; D call uncertain. Germline CDR1 and CDR2: KGHDR and SFDVKD. This CDR3 has 13 residues. V lost 5 bases and J 7 bases, leaving 13 bases between the germline ends. The DNA for the CDR3 is TGTGCCACCAGTGCCTCTTCCCTGGGTGAAGCTTTCTTT. Protein product: CATSASSLGEAFF.

The sample holds one count of this clone. The gene calls are TRBV5-5 and TRBJ2-3; D is undetermined. This CDR3 is built from 14 residues. V was cut by 4 bases and J by 2 bases, with 11 bases left in between. Germline loops: CDR1 SGHKS, CDR2 YYEKEE (reference sequence). CDR3 loop: CASSSRVATDTQYF. As DNA, the CDR3 is TGTGCCAGCAGCAGTAGAGTAGCCACAGATACGCAGTATTTT.

This clone was seen a single time. V and J are TRBV5-1 and TRBJ1-5; D gene uncertain. V was cut by 5 bases and J by 0 bases, with 12 bases left in between. The V gene's germline CDR1 is SGHRS and CDR2 YFSETQ. The CDR3 is 15 amino acids. The DNA for the CDR3 is TGCGCCAGCAGATCAGACGGATATAGCAATCAGCCCCAGCATTTT. As protein: CASRSDGYSNQPQHF.

As to this clone: The same CDR3 arises from other DNA sequences in this sample as well. V is TRBV28 and J is TRBJ1-2; tentatively, D is TRBD1 (5 bases). Germline V gene sequence: CDR1 MDHEN, CDR2 SYDVKM. Deletions cut 5 bases from V and 6 bases from J, with 10 bases between. This CDR3 contains 12 residues. The CDR3 nucleotides read TGTGCCAGCAGTCTACGAGGGGATGGCTACACCTTC. The encoded protein is CASSLRGDGYTF.

The V and J genes are TRBV18 and TRBJ1-5, with unresolved D. V was shortened by 0 bases and J by 6 bases, with 12 bases between the two germline ends. Germline CDR1 KGHSH, CDR2 LQKENI. This CDR3 spans 15 amino acids. CDR3 DNA: TGTGCCAGCTCACCACCGGGAGGGTTAGGTCAGCCCCAGCATTTT. Residues: CASSPPGGLGQPQHF.

This chain connects TRBV10-3 to TRBJ2-1; TRBD2 matches at 10 bases. V dropped 6 bases and J dropped 6; count of bases not matched to a gene: 5. Looked up from germline, CDR1 is ENHRY and CDR2 is SYGVKD. There are 14 residues in the CDR3. In DNA form, the CDR3 reads TGTGCCATCAGGCCTAGCGGGAGTCGCAATGAGCAGTTCTTC. It specifies CAIRPSGSRNEQFF.

This chain's CDR3 is CASSEAPYGYTF. In DNA form, the CDR3 reads TGTGCCAGCAGTGAAGCCCCTTATGGCTACACCTTC. The genes are TRBV6-1 and TRBJ1-2; D gene uncertain. Trimming removed 0 bases at V and 5 bases at J, with 4 bases between. The CDR3 is 12 residues long. CDR1 is MNHNS and CDR2 is SASEGT in the germline V gene.

The chain recombines TRBV9 with TRBJ2-1; 7 positions match TRBD2. Germline V gene data show CDR1 as SGDLS and CDR2 as YYNGEE. This CDR3 is built from 16 residues. With V trimmed by 0 bases and J by 1 base, 4 bases remained unmatched. CDR3 nucleotide sequence: TGTGCCAGCAGCGTAGACGGGGAGGGGTCCTACAATGAGCAGTTCTTC. The encoded protein is CASSVDGEGSYNEQFF.

V and J are TRBV3-1 (or the pseudogene TRBV3-2) and TRBJ2-1; TRBD2 is a possible D gene (5 bases). Germline V gene data show CDR1 as LGHDT and CDR2 as YNNKEL (reference sequence). CDR3 length equals 15 residues. Trimming removed 4 bases from V and 0 bases from J, with 10 bases in between. The CDR3 sequence is CASSLSVHSYNEQFF. CDR3 sequence (DNA): TGTGCCAGCAGCCTTAGCGTGCACTCCTACAATGAGCAGTTCTTC.